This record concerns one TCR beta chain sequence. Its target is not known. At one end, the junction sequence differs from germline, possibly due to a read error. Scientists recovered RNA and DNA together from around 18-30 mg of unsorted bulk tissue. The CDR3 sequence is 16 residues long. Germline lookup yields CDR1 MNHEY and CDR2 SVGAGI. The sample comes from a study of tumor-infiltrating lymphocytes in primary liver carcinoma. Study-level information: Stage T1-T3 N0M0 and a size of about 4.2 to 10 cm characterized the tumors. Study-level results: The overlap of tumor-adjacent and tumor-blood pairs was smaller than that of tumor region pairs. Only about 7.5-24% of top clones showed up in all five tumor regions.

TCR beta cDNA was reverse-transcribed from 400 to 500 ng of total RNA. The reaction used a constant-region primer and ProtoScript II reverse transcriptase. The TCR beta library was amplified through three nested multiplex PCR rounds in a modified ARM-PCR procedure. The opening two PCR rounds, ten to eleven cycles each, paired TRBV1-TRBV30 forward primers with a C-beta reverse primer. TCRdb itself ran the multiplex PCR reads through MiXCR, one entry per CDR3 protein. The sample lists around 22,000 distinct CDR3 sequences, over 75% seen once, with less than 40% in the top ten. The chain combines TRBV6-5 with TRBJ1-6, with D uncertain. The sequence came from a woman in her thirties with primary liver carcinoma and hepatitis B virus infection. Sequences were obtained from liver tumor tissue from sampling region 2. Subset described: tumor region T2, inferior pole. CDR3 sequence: CAISKQSAIYNSPLRF. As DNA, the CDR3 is TGTGCAATCAGTAAACAGTCTGCCATATATAATTCACCCCTCCGCTTT.